The 24 T cell receptor beta chains below were found in one sample sequenced in a study of blood T cells in healthy people across ages. A sample-barcoded 5' primer and a J-beta primer mix were used in a second PCR of about 6 to 12 cycles. MiXCR was run by TCRdb on the 5' RACE reads, yielding one entry per CDR3 protein. The top ten hold 45% to 60% of the sample, which has a few hundred thousand distinct CDR3 sequences, about 52% seen once. Sequenced input: blood. These receptors all come from a man aged 60-69 years in good health.

This clonotype came up a few times. The V gene is TRBV29-1, the J gene TRBJ2-3, with 7 nucleotides matching TRBD1. CDR3 length: 12 residues. J was trimmed by 5 bases and V by 2 bases; bases with no gene match: 1. Germline CDR1 reads SQVTM; CDR2 reads ANQGSEA. CDR3 region: CSVETGVDTQYF. CDR3 nucleotides: TGCAGCGTTGAAACAGGGGTAGATACGCAGTATTTT.

This clonotype was counted between two and nine times. The chain employs TRBV28 and TRBJ2-5; D is unclear. Germline V gene lookup returns CDR1 MDHEN and CDR2 SYDVKM. Trimming shortened V by 6 bases and J by 5 bases, and 4 bases separated the two germline ends. This CDR3 spans 10 amino acids. The CDR3 DNA reads TGTGCCAGCAGGAGGGAGACCCAGTACTTC. Translated, it gives CASRRETQYF.

This chain uses TRBV29-1 with TRBJ2-4; D remains unclear. Gene TRBJ2-7 matches the end of the DNA better, so the J call may be wrong. The CDR3 extends over 11 amino acids. In germline, CDR1 is SQVTM, CDR2 ANQGSEA. CDR3 sequence reads: CSVGYNYEQYF. The CDR3 bases are TGCAGCGTTGGGTACAACTACGAGCAGTACTTC.

Concerning this clonotype: This clone may be a read error of a much larger clone one base away. The chain joins TRBV7-2 to TRBJ2-3; 12 bases fit TRBD2. The CDR3 contains 18 residues. Germline lookup yields CDR1 SGHTA and CDR2 FQGNSA. The DNA for the CDR3 is TGTGCCAGCAGCGCCCGACTAGCGGGAGCAGGAAGCATAGATACGCAGTATTTT. Its protein is CASSARLAGAGSIDTQYF.

The rearrangement links TRBV20-1 to TRBJ2-1; TRBD1 aligns across 8 bases. Germline loops: CDR1 DFQATT, CDR2 SNEGSKA (reference sequence). With V trimmed by 2 bases and J by 5 bases, 5 bases remained unmatched. The CDR3 is made up of 14 amino acids. DNA of the CDR3: TGCAGTGCTAGACCAGGGGGCTTCAACAATGAGCAGTTCTTC. Translated: CSARPGGFNNEQFF.

The V call is TRBV6-1, the J call TRBJ2-7, with 11 bases aligning to TRBD2. V gave up 6 bases and J gave up 4 bases; unmatched junction bases: 5. This CDR3 contains 14 residues. The V gene's germline CDR1 is MNHNS and CDR2 SASEGT. CDR3 coding DNA: TGTGCCAGCAGACGTAGCGGGAGGGCGTACGAGCAGTACTTC. The encoded protein is CASRRSGRAYEQYF.

This clonotype was detected only once. Being one base from a much bigger clone, this may be a read error. This sequence joins TRBV29-1 and TRBJ2-1; D may be TRBD1 (6 bases). Germline V gives CDR1 SQVTM, CDR2 ANQGSEA. This CDR3 is 13 amino acids long. The CDR3 loop reads CSTSLGGYNGQFF. The CDR3 coding sequence is TGCAGCACAAGCCTAGGGGGTTACAATGGGCAGTTCTTC.

To note about this clonotype: The junction departs from germline at one end; a sequencing error may be responsible. The V gene is TRBV5-1, the J gene TRBJ2-5, with 9 bases fitting TRBD1. The assigned J gene may be wrong: the sequence end matches TRBJ2-7 better. CDR3 length equals 17 residues. Germline V gene sequence: CDR1 SGHRS, CDR2 YFSETQ. CDR3 in amino acids: CASSLGGQGSSSDEQYF. The CDR3, as DNA: TGCGCCAGCAGCTTGGGGGGACAGGGTTCCAGCTCCGACGAGCAGTACTTC.

The rearrangement links TRBV7-9 to TRBJ2-5, with TRBD2 matching 14 bases. Germline V gene sequence: CDR1 SEHNR, CDR2 FQNEAQ (reference sequence). This CDR3 is built from 16 residues. The ends lost 5 bases at V and 11 bases at J; junction bases unmatched: 13. The CDR3 reads CASSPGTSGRYNEQYF. CDR3 coding DNA: TGTGCCAGCAGCCCCGGGACTAGCGGGAGATATAATGAGCAGTACTTC.

In this sample, this clonotype turned up a few times. This chain joins TRBV12-3 or TRBV12-4 and TRBJ1-1; D remains ambiguous. V dropped 6 bases and J dropped 1 base, with 12 bases sitting between them. The CDR3 is 14 residues long. The CDR3 loop reads CASSPGQPNTEAFF. In nucleotides, the CDR3 is TGTGCCAGCAGCCCCGGGCAGCCGAACACTGAAGCTTTCTTT.

The chain couples TRBV4-1 to TRBJ1-1; D is undetermined. With 0 bases removed from V and 0 bases from J, the gap between germline ends came to 2 bases. Germline CDR1 MGHRA, CDR2 YSYEKL. The CDR3 consists of 13 residues. As DNA, the CDR3 is TGCGCCAGCAGCCAAGACCTGAACACTGAAGCTTTCTTT. It specifies CASSQDLNTEAFF.

This clonotype appeared a few times. The V call is TRBV11-1, the J call TRBJ2-3, with 13 bases that match TRBD2. V lost 5 bases and J lost 3; bases outside the gene matches: 5. The germline gives CDR1 SGHAT, CDR2 FQDESV (reference sequence). The CDR3 consists of 16 residues. CDR3 nucleotide sequence: TGTGCCAGCAGCGCGCCGGGACTAGCGGGAACAGATACGCAGTATTTT. This codes for CASSAPGLAGTDTQYF.

Many counts were recorded for this clonotype. The CDR3 nucleotides read TGTGCCAGCAGCTATAATTGGGGTAGTGGAGAGACCCAGTACTTC. This gives the protein CASSYNWGSGETQYF. This sequence joins TRBV7-9 and TRBJ2-5; D unclear. V was pared by 4 bases and J by 4 bases, with 16 bases between. Germline values: CDR1 SEHNR, CDR2 FQNEAQ (reference sequence). This CDR3 is 15 amino acids long.

This clonotype was seen repeatedly, ten times or more. The CDR3 nucleotides are TGCGCCAGCAGCTTGGAGCCAGGGCACGGTCGCGAGCAGTACTTC. Protein sequence: CASSLEPGHGREQYF. This chain joins TRBV5-1 and TRBJ2-7, with a possible D match to TRBD1 (5 bases). The CDR3 is made up of 15 amino acids. V dropped 0 bases and J dropped 6 bases, with 16 bases sitting between them. Germline V CDR1 and CDR2: SGHRS, YFSETQ. Supplemented by reference TRBV5-1 and TRBJ2-7, the full variable domain reads KAGVTQTPRYLIKTRGQQVTLSCSPISGHRSVSWYQQTPGQGLQFLFEYFSETQRNKGNFPGRFSGRQFSNSRSEMNVSTLELGDSALYLCASSLEPGHGREQYFGPGTRLTVT.

This clonotype appeared many times. The gene calls are TRBV29-1 and TRBJ2-3; TRBD1 might be the D (6 bases). V was cut by 8 bases and J by 1 base, with 19 bases left in between. CDR1 is SQVTM, CDR2 ANQGSEA, per germline. This CDR3 has 15 amino acids. CDR3 region: CSLNTGFEGTDTQYF. The CDR3 DNA reads as TGCAGCCTTAATACAGGGTTTGAGGGCACAGATACGCAGTATTTT.

The rearrangement joins TRBV12-3 or TRBV12-4 to TRBJ2-5; 10 bases match TRBD1. The V segment lost 5 bases and the J segment 4 bases; nucleotides outside the gene matches: 4. The CDR3 consists of 14 residues. In DNA, the CDR3 is TGTGCCAGCAGTAAGACAGGGGGCAGAGAGACCCAGTACTTC. This sequence encodes CASSKTGGRETQYF.

This clonotype was seen only a few times. The genes are TRBV5-4 and TRBJ2-4; TRBD1 matches 7 bases. The CDR3 is 13 amino acids. From germline, CDR1 is SGHNT and CDR2 YYREEE (reference sequence). J gave up 5 bases and V 2 bases, and 1 base lay outside the gene matches. CDR3 residues: CASSLTGENIQYF. In DNA, the CDR3 is TGTGCCAGCAGCTTAACAGGGGAAAACATTCAGTACTTC.

The gene calls are TRBV30 and TRBJ2-7, with 7 bases matching TRBD1. V dropped 0 bases and J dropped 5; count of bases not matched to a gene: 7. Per the germline V gene, CDR1 is GTSNPN and CDR2 is SVGIG (reference sequence). The CDR3 is 14 amino acids. The CDR3 spells CAWSVWTGRDEQYF. CDR3 nucleotide sequence: TGTGCCTGGAGTGTATGGACAGGAAGAGACGAGCAGTACTTC.

The chain links TRBV6-1 to TRBJ2-7, with 7 nucleotides matching TRBD1. The CDR3 covers 15 residues. V lost 5 bases, J lost 2 bases, and 9 bases stayed unmatched. Germline V gene lookup returns CDR1 MNHNS and CDR2 SASEGT. CDR3 sequence (DNA): TGTGCCAGCAGTCCCCCCGGGACAGCCGCCTACGAGCAGTACTTC. Translation gives CASSPPGTAAYEQYF.

This clonotype is a singleton in its sample. The CDR3 region is CASSLAQGGEAFF. CDR3 DNA: TGCGCCAGCAGCTTGGCCCAGGGGGGTGAAGCTTTCTTT. The chain employs TRBV5-1 and TRBJ1-1; 7 bases line up with TRBD1. V lost 0 bases and J lost 7; bases outside the gene matches: 3. The CDR3 spans 13 residues. Germline V gives CDR1 SGHRS, CDR2 YFSETQ.

The chain uses TRBV7-9 and TRBJ2-4, with D perhaps matching TRBD2 (6 bases). The germline V gene has CDR1 SEHNR and CDR2 FQNEAQ (reference sequence). The V and J ends lost 6 bases and 4 bases respectively, with 16 bases between them. CDR3 length equals 15 residues. CDR3: CASSPKGRGKNIQYF. CDR3 DNA: TGTGCCAGCAGTCCGAAGGGGCGGGGAAAAAACATTCAGTACTTC.

The genes are TRBV12-3 or TRBV12-4 and TRBJ2-5, with unresolved D. The last part of the DNA fits TRBJ2-7 better; the J call may be wrong. The CDR3 is 12 amino acids. CDR3 nucleotide sequence: TGTGCCAGCAGTTCCAGCCCGTACGAGCAGTACTTC. This codes for CASSSSPYEQYF.

This clonotype was detected only a few times. The rearrangement joins TRBV28 to TRBJ2-1; D is undetermined. The V end was cut by 5 bases, the J end by 4 bases, with 3 bases between. This CDR3 is 11 amino acids long. Germline V gene data show CDR1 as MDHEN and CDR2 as SYDVKM. CDR3 sequence (DNA): TGTGCCAGCAGTGAATACAATGAGCAGTTCTTC. This translates into CASSEYNEQFF.

This chain links TRBV20-1 with TRBJ1-2; unclear D gene. Germline CDR1 and CDR2: DFQATT and SNEGSKA (reference sequence). This CDR3 is 14 amino acids long. V lost 0 bases, J lost 2 bases, and 10 bases lay in between. The CDR3 coding sequence is TGCAGTGCTAGAGATCCGGGCCCGAACTATGGCTACACCTTC. Translating gives CSARDPGPNYGYTF.